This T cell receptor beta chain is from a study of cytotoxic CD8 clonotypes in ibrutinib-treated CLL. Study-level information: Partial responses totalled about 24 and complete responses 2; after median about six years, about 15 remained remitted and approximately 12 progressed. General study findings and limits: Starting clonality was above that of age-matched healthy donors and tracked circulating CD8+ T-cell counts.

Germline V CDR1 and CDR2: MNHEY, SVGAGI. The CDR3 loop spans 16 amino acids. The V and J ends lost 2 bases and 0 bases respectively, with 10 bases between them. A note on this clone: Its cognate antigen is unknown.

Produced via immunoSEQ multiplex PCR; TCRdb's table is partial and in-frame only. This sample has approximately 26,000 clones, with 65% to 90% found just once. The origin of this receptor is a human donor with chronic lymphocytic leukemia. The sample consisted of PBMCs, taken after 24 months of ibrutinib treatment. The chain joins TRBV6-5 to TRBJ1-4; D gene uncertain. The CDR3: CASSYTGHPTNEKLFF. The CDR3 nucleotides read TGTGCCAGCAGTTACACCGGCCACCCAACTAATGAAAAACTGTTTTTT.